The 29 T cell receptor beta chains below come from one sample, sequenced in a study of tumor-infiltrating lymphocytes in glioblastoma multiforme. Three nested ARM-PCR rounds with V-beta and C-beta primers built TCRB libraries. Each CDR3 protein gets one entry after TCRdb re-called the multiplex PCR reads with MiXCR. The sample records tens of thousands of distinct CDR3 sequences, roughly 64% being singletons. Sample: brain tumor tissue. The source is a male donor with glioblastoma.

J is TRBJ2-7 and V is TRBV7-9; 7 bases line up with TRBD1. CDR3 length: 14 amino acids. Germline V gene sequence: CDR1 SEHNR, CDR2 FQNEAQ (reference sequence). CDR3 loop: CASSRTGTWNERYV. DNA of the CDR3: TGTGCCAGCAGCCGGACAGGAACTTGGAACGAGCGGTACGTC.

This rearrangement joins TRBV11-1 to TRBJ2-1; 7 positions match TRBD2. The V and J ends lost 6 bases and 5 bases, in that order; junction bases with no gene match: 7. Germline V gives CDR1 SGHAT, CDR2 FQDESV (reference sequence). The CDR3 contains 14 residues. This CDR3 reads CASRLLARNNEQFF. The DNA for the CDR3 is TGTGCCAGCAGATTACTAGCGAGGAACAATGAGCAGTTCTTC. Using reference TRBV11-1 and TRBJ2-1 for the parts outside the CDR3, the full variable domain is EAEVAQSPRYKITEKSQAVAFWCDPISGHATLYWYRQILGQGPELLVQFQDESVVDDSQLPKDRFSAERLKGVDSTLKIQPAELGDSAMYLCASRLLARNNEQFFGPGTRLTVL.

The chain uses TRBV5-1 and TRBJ2-7; D remains unclear. This CDR3 has 15 residues. Germline CDR1 reads SGHRS; CDR2 reads YFSETQ. Trimming took 0 bases from V and 6 from J, leaving 16 bases between them. The CDR3 here is CASSLGSPAVCEQYF. The CDR3 nucleotides read TGCGCCAGCAGCTTGGGCTCCCCGGCTGTATGCGAGCAGTACTTC.

The chain is built from TRBV20-1 and TRBJ2-1; the match to TRBD2 covers 8 bases. The CDR3 sequence is 15 residues long. Germline V lookup: CDR1 DFQATT, CDR2 SNEGSKA (reference sequence). V lost 1 base, J lost 3 bases, and 5 bases stayed unmatched. Written as DNA, the CDR3 is TGCAGTGCTAGAGGGGGTAGCGGGGTCTACAATGAGCAGTTCTTC. Protein product: CSARGGSGVYNEQFF.

About this clonotype: One end of the junction fails to match germline, which may point to a read error. CDR3 sequence: CAISPAGHLAKHIQHF. CDR3 DNA: TGTGCCATCAGCCCTGCGGGACATCTAGCCAAACACATTCAGCACTTC. J is TRBJ2-4 and V is TRBV14; D might be TRBD1 or TRBD2, each matching 6 bases. The CDR3 spans 16 residues. Germline V lookup: CDR1 SGHDN, CDR2 FVKESK.

In its sample, this clonotype was seen many times. CDR3 loop: CAISESRTLPLSNTF. In nucleotides, the CDR3 is TGTGCCATCAGTGAGTCACGGACGCTGCCCTTGAGCAACACCTTC. The chain is built from TRBV10-3 and TRBJ1-2; D unclear. This CDR3 has 15 amino acids. Trimming cost V 0 bases and J 12 bases, with 20 bases left between them. Per the germline V gene, CDR1 is ENHRY and CDR2 is SYGVKD.

J is TRBJ2-3 and V is TRBV29-1, with D possibly called TRBD1 or TRBD2 (5 bases each). The CDR3 sequence is 14 residues long. Germline CDR1 and CDR2: SQVTM and ANQGSEA. With 3 bases removed from V and 5 bases from J, the gap between germline ends came to 15 bases. The CDR3 here is CSVEGPGGGDTQYF. CDR3 DNA: TGCAGCGTTGAGGGACCAGGTGGTGGAGATACGCAGTATTTT.

About this clonotype itself: A much larger clone differs by one base, so this may be a read error. The chain has TRBV30 and TRBJ2-1; D gene uncertain. This CDR3 has 15 amino acids. Germline CDR1 is GTSNPN and CDR2 is SVGIG (reference sequence). Trimming stripped 2 bases from V and 4 bases from J, with 15 bases between. CDR3: CAWSLKEFIYNEQFF. The CDR3 DNA reads as TGTGCCTGGAGTCTAAAGGAGTTCATATACAATGAGCAGTTCTTC.

Notes on this clonotype: An end of the junction differs from the germline gene, which may be a read error. This rearrangement joins TRBV5-4 to TRBJ1-1; 8 bases agree with TRBD1. This CDR3 contains 14 residues. Germline values: CDR1 SGHNT, CDR2 YYREEE (reference sequence). The CDR3 DNA follows: TGCGCCAGCAGTTACGGGACAGGACACACTGAAACTTTCTTT. This gives the protein CASSYGTGHTETFF.

The genes are TRBV4-2 and TRBJ1-5; D might be TRBD1 (6 bases). This CDR3 is 15 amino acids long. Germline loops: CDR1 LGHNA, CDR2 YNFKEQ. Deletions cut 10 bases from V and 5 bases from J, with 21 bases between. The CDR3 DNA follows: TGTGCCAACACCCATGAACAGGGAGAGGATCAGCCCCAGCATTTT. This codes for CANTHEQGEDQPQHF.

As concerns this clonotype: At one of its ends the junction is not consistent with the germline gene, which may arise from a read error. This chain joins TRBV6-6 and TRBJ1-5; D is possibly TRBD1 (5 bases). The V gene's germline CDR1 is MNHNY and CDR2 SVGAGI (reference sequence). There are 15 residues in the CDR3. The CDR3, as DNA: TGTGCCAGCAGTTACCCAGGGTTTACCAATCAGCCTCAGCATTTT. Encoded protein: CASSYPGFTNQPQHF.

This clonotype has at least ten counts. This chain connects TRBV5-1 to TRBJ2-2; D is perhaps TRBD1 (6 bases). V was cut by 4 bases and J by 1 base, with 11 bases left in between. This CDR3 has 15 amino acids. Per the germline V gene, CDR1 is SGHRS and CDR2 is YFSETQ. The CDR3 protein is CASSGDTGNTGELFF. DNA for the CDR3: TGCGCCAGCAGCGGGGACACGGGGAACACCGGGGAGCTGTTTTTT.

A note on this clonotype: Germline is not matched at one junction end, which may reflect a read error. The V call is TRBV12-3 or TRBV12-4, the J call TRBJ2-2, with unresolved D. The CDR3 covers 15 residues. The CDR3 DNA is TGCGCCAACAGTCCACTGGGTATGGGAACCGGGGAGCTGTTTTTT. It translates to CANSPLGMGTGELFF.

The chain is built from TRBV6-6 and TRBJ1-2; TRBD1 is a possible D gene (5 bases). CDR1 and CDR2 (germline): MNHNY, SVGAGI (reference sequence). The CDR3 sequence is 16 residues long. The V and J ends lost 2 bases and 8 bases respectively, with 21 bases between them. In DNA, the CDR3 is TGTGCCAGCAGTTACCGGCGATGGGGGTTTGAGAGAGGCTACACCTTC. Encoded protein: CASSYRRWGFERGYTF.

As to this clonotype: The CDR3 end shows no conserved phenylalanine or tryptophan, and so a read error is likely. No DNA is shown, since the ends of the CDR3 on it are uncertain; the CDR3 is the one TCRdb lists. The chain links TRBV7-9 to TRBJ1-5; TRBD1 is taken as the D call from the table, unchecked against the DNA. Germline values: CDR1 SEHNR, CDR2 FQNEAQ (reference sequence). Ends included, the CDR3 has 13 residues. CDR3 sequence reads: CASSGGENQPRHV.

Details on this clonotype: It is likely a read error, because the conserved phenylalanine at the end of the CDR3 is missing. This chain uses TRBV12-5 with TRBJ2-3, with 9 bases matching TRBD1. CDR3 length equals 15 residues. Germline V gives CDR1 LGHNT, CDR2 FRNRAP. The CDR3 DNA reads as TGTGCTAGTGGTTTGGGGACAGGGGTAGCAGATATGCAGTATCTT. Protein: CASGLGTGVADMQYL.

In regard to this clonotype: This is likely a read error, given that the CDR3 carries no conserved phenylalanine or tryptophan at its end. The genes are TRBV11-2 and TRBJ2-1; TRBD2 agrees at 11 bases. The J segment lost 11 bases and the V segment lost 5 bases, leaving 11 bases of the junction unmatched. CDR3 length: 15 residues. CDR1 and CDR2 from the germline V gene are SGHAT and FQNNGV. The CDR3 sequence: CASSQGVSGRVKQFL. CDR3 sequence (DNA): TGTGCCAGCAGCCAGGGGGTTAGCGGGAGGGTTAAGCAGTTCCTC.

In its sample, this clonotype was seen a few times. The chain joins TRBV11-2 to TRBJ2-1, with D unresolved. Germline V gives CDR1 SGHAT, CDR2 FQNNGV. Trimming removed 5 bases at V and 6 bases at J, with 5 bases between. The CDR3 spans 11 residues. This CDR3 reads CASSIFNEQFF. The CDR3 DNA reads TGTGCCAGCAGCATATTCAATGAGCAGTTCTTC.

The chain uses TRBV7-9 and TRBJ1-5; D is unresolved. This CDR3 is 13 amino acids long. Trimming cost V 3 bases and J 11 bases, with 14 bases left between them. Germline values: CDR1 SEHNR, CDR2 FQNEAQ (reference sequence). The CDR3 DNA reads TGTGCCAGCAGCTTCTCCGACCGTATAGCCCAGCATTTT. Translated: CASSFSDRIAQHF. Variable domain in full (rest from reference TRBV7-9 and TRBJ1-5): DTGVSQNPRHKITKRGQNVTFRCDPISEHNRLYWYRQTLGQGPEFLTYFQNEAQLEKSRLLSDRFSAERPKGSFSTLEIQRTEQGDSAMYLCASSFSDRIAQHFGDGTRLSIL.

About this clonotype itself: The junction and the germline gene differ at one end; a read error may be behind it. The CDR3 bases are TGCGCCAGCAGTGAAGGGATAGTGGCGAATGAAAAACTGTTTTTT. It translates to CASSEGIVANEKLFF. The chain uses TRBV6-1 and TRBJ1-4; D not resolved. Germline V gene data show CDR1 as MNHNS and CDR2 as SASEGT. The CDR3 totals 15 residues.

A remark on this clonotype: A much larger clone lies a single base off, so this may be a read error. This sequence joins TRBV5-1 and TRBJ2-1; 13 bases agree with TRBD2. CDR1 is SGHRS, CDR2 YFSETQ, per germline. V lost 4 bases, J lost 8 bases, and 12 bases stayed unmatched. The CDR3 covers 17 residues. The CDR3 DNA reads TGCGCCAGCAGCCTCGGGACTAGCGGGATTCCCCGCGATGAGCAGTTCTTC. This codes for CASSLGTSGIPRDEQFF.

The chain recombines TRBV5-1 with TRBJ1-1, with unresolved D. V dropped 3 bases and J dropped 1 base, with 10 bases sitting between them. CDR3 size: 14 residues. CDR1 and CDR2 from the germline V gene are SGHRS and YFSETQ. The CDR3 nucleotides read TGCGCCAGCAGCTCGTACAGTACGAACACTGAAGCTTTCTTT. As protein: CASSSYSTNTEAFF.

This clonotype showed up many times. The chain joins TRBV28 to TRBJ2-4, with D tentatively TRBD1 (6 bases). Trimming cost V 2 bases and J 0 bases, with 17 bases left between them. CDR1 is MDHEN, CDR2 SYDVKM, per germline. The CDR3 sequence is 18 residues long. The CDR3 sequence: CASSLMSTGPLAKNIQYF. CDR3 in DNA: TGTGCCAGCAGTTTAATGAGCACAGGGCCACTAGCCAAAAACATTCAGTACTTC.

With respect to this clonotype: One end of the junction varies from germline; a read error may be responsible. The chain couples TRBV6-5 to TRBJ2-2; perhaps TRBD2 as D (6 bases). The CDR3 runs 14 residues. Germline lookup yields CDR1 MNHEY and CDR2 SVGAGI. The CDR3 nucleotides are TGTGCCGGCAGTTACTCGGCGCAAGGCGGGAAGCTGTTTTTT. Translated, it gives CAGSYSAQGGKLFF.

The chain is built from TRBV20-1 and TRBJ2-7, with TRBD2 matching 8 bases. V shed 8 bases, J shed 2 bases, and the junction held 11 bases outside the gene matches. The CDR3 is 14 amino acids. Germline loops: CDR1 DFQATT, CDR2 SNEGSKA (reference sequence). The CDR3 loop reads CSSLISGTAYEQYF. Written as DNA, the CDR3 is TGCAGTTCCCTGATTAGCGGGACCGCCTACGAGCAGTACTTC.

Notes on this clonotype: Since a much larger clone is just one base distant, this may be a read error. The V call is TRBV4-3, the J call TRBJ2-2; 9 nucleotides line up with TRBD1. Per the germline V gene, CDR1 is LGHNA and CDR2 is YSLEER. This CDR3 region has 15 residues. CDR3 DNA: TGCGCCAGCAGCCACCATGACAGGGGGGCCGGGGGGCTGTTTTTT. Protein product: CASSHHDRGAGGLFF.

The chain carries TRBV5-6 and TRBJ1-1; the D gene is possibly TRBD1 (5 bases). V lost 3 bases and J 0 bases, leaving 12 bases between the germline ends. Germline-derived CDR1 and CDR2 are SGHDT and YYEEEE. The CDR3 has 15 residues. The CDR3: CASSSPSGMNTEAFF. The DNA for the CDR3 is TGTGCCAGCAGCTCTCCGTCAGGGATGAACACTGAAGCTTTCTTT.

Of note for this clonotype: One end of the junction does not line up with germline, which may come from a read error. The rearrangement joins TRBV6-5 to TRBJ2-3, with a weak D call TRBD2 (6 bases). The CDR3 sequence is 15 residues long. The V gene's germline CDR1 is MNHEY and CDR2 SVGAGI. The CDR3 here is CPSKRSGRRTDTQYF. CDR3 nucleotides: TGTCCCAGCAAGCGCAGTGGGAGGCGAACAGATACGCAGTATTTT.

V usage is TRBV29-1 and J usage is TRBJ2-1; no clear D. Germline CDR1 and CDR2: SQVTM and ANQGSEA. Trimming took 2 bases from V and 0 from J, leaving 14 bases between them. This CDR3 contains 16 residues. Here the CDR3 reads CSVEPPSRSSYNEQFF. CDR3 coding DNA: TGCAGCGTTGAACCCCCTTCTAGGAGCTCCTACAATGAGCAGTTCTTC.